These 4 T cell receptor beta chains share one sample of origin, sequenced in a study of CD4+ T cells in melanoma. Repertoires were generated with immunoSEQ multiplex PCR, while TCRdb's copy carries only in-frame clones and drops some. The sample consists of more than 90,000 clones, about 90% of them appearing once. Sequencing used peripheral blood. The receptor source for this set is a human donor with melanoma.

The chain joins TRBV2 to TRBJ1-4, with TRBD1 matching over 8 bases. CDR1 is SNHLY, CDR2 FYNNEI, per germline. The CDR3 length is 14 residues. After removal of 7 bases from V and 8 bases from J, the junction contained 9 bases not matched to a gene. CDR3 loop: CASTTSGTGEKLFF. In nucleotides, the CDR3 is TGTGCCAGCACTACCTCCGGGACAGGAGAAAAACTGTTTTTT.

V is TRBV7-8 and J is TRBJ2-7, with TRBD1 identical over 9 bases. This CDR3 is built from 15 residues. Germline V gives CDR1 SGHVS, CDR2 FQNEAQ. The V gene end was trimmed by 1 base and the J gene end by 6 bases; junction bases not matched to a gene: 7. As DNA, the CDR3 is TGTGCCAGCAGCTTAGAGGGGACAGGGCTGAGCGAGCAGTACTTC. Amino acids: CASSLEGTGLSEQYF.

This chain connects TRBV25-1 to TRBJ1-2; maybe TRBD1 (5 bases). CDR3 length: 14 amino acids. Trimming stripped 4 bases from V and 0 bases from J, with 9 bases between. Germline V lookup: CDR1 MGHDK, CDR2 SYGVNS. The CDR3 region has the DNA TGTGCCAGCAGTGGGCAGGGAGCTAACTATGGCTACACCTTC. The encoded protein is CASSGQGANYGYTF.

The chain uses TRBV5-4 and TRBJ2-2; possibly TRBD2 for D (5 bases). CDR3 size: 14 residues. V was cut by 1 base and J by 3 bases, with 7 bases left in between. Per germline, CDR1 SGHNT and CDR2 YYREEE (reference sequence). This CDR3 is CASSLLRDTGELFF. CDR3 bases: TGTGCCAGCAGCTTGTTGCGGGACACCGGGGAGCTGTTTTTT.